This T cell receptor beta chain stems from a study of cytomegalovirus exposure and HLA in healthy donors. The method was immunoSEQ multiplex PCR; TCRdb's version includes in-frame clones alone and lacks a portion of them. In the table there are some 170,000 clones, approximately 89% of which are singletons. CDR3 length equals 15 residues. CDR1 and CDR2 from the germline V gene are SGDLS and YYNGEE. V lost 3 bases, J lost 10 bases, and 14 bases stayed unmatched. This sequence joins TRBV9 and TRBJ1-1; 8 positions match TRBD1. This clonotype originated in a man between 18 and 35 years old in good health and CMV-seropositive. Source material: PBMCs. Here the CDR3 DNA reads TGTGCCAGCAGCGCCGACAGGGGCGGCGGTTCTGGAGCTTTCTTT. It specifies CASSADRGGGSGAFF.